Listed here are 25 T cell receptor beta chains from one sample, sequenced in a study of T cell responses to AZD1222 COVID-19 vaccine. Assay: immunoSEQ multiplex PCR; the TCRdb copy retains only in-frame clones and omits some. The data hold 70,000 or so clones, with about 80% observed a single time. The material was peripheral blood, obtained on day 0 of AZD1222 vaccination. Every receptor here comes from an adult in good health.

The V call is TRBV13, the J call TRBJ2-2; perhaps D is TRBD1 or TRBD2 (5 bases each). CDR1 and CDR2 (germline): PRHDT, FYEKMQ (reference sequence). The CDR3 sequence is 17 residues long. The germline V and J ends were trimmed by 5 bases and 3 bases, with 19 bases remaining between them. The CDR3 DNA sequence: TGTGCCAGCAGCAAGTGGACCCTCCGGGACGACACCGGGGAGCTGTTTTTT. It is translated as CASSKWTLRDDTGELFF.

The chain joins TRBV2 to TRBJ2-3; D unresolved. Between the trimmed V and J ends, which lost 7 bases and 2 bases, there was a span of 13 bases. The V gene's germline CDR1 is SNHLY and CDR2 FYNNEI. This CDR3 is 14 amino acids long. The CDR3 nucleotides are TGTGCCAGCATCCCAGAGCCCATCACAGATACGCAGTATTTT. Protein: CASIPEPITDTQYF.

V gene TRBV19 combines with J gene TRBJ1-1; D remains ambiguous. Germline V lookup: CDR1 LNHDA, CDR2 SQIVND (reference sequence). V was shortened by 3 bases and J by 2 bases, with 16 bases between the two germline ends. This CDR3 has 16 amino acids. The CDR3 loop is CASSIFSRRRNTEAFF. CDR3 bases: TGTGCCAGTAGTATCTTTTCAAGGAGGAGAAACACTGAAGCTTTCTTT.

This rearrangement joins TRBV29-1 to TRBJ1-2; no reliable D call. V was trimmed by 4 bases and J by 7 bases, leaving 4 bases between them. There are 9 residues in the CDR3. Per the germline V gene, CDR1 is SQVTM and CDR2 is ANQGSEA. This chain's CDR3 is CSVAGGYTF. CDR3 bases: TGCAGCGTTGCTGGTGGCTACACCTTC.

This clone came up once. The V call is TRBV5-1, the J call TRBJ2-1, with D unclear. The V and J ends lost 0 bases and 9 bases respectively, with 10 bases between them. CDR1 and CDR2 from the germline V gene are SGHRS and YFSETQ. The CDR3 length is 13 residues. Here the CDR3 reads CASSLGLIGEQFF. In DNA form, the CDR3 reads TGCGCCAGCAGCTTGGGGCTGATCGGTGAGCAGTTCTTC.

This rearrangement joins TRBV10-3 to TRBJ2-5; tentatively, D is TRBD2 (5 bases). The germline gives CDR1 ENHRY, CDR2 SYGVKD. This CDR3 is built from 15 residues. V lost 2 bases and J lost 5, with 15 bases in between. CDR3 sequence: CAISELSEGEETQYF. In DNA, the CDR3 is TGTGCCATCAGTGAGCTTAGCGAGGGCGAGGAGACCCAGTACTTC.

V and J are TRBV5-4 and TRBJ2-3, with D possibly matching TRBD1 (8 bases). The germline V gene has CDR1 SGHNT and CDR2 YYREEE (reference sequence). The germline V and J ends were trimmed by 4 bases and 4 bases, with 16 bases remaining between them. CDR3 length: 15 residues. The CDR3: CASSGGGGQADTQYF. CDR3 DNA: TGTGCCAGCAGCGGCGGCGGGGGACAGGCAGATACGCAGTATTTT.

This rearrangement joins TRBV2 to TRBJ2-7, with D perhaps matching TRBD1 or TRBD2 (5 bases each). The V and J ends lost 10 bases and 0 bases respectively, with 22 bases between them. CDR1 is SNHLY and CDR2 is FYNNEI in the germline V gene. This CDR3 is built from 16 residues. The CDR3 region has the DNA TGTGCCAATAGAGCAGGATTCTCAGGGAGCTCCTACGAGCAGTACTTC. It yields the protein CANRAGFSGSSYEQYF.

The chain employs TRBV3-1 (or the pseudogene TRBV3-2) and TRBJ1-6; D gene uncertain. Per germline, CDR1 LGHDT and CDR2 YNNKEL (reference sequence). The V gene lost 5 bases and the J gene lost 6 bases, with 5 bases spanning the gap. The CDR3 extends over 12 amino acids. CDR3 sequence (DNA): TGTGCCAGCAGCTTGGGTAATTCACCCCTCCACTTT. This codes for CASSLGNSPLHF.

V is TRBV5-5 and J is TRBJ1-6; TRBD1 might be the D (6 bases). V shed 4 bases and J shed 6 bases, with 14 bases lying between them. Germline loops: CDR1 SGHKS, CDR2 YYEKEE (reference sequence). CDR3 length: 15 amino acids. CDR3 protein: CASSPSDSLNSPLHF. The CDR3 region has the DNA TGTGCCAGCAGCCCCTCGGACAGCCTTAATTCACCCCTCCACTTT.

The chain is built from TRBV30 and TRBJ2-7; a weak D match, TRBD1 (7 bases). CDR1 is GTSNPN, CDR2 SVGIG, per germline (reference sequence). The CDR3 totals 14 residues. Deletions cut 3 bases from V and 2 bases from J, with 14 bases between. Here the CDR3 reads CAWSVAGGTYEQYF. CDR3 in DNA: TGTGCCTGGAGCGTCGCAGGGGGGACCTACGAGCAGTACTTC.

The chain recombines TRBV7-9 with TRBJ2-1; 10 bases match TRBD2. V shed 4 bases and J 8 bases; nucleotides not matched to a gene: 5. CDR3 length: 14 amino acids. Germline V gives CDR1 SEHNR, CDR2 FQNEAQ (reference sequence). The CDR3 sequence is CASSSSGGVDEQFF. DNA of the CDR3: TGTGCCAGCAGCTCGAGCGGGGGGGTTGATGAGCAGTTCTTC.

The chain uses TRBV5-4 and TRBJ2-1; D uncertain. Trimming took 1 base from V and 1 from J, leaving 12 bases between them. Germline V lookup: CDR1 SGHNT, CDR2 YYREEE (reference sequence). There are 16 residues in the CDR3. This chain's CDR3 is CASSLMVYGSYNEQFF. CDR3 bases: TGTGCCAGCAGCTTGATGGTCTACGGGTCCTACAATGAGCAGTTCTTC.

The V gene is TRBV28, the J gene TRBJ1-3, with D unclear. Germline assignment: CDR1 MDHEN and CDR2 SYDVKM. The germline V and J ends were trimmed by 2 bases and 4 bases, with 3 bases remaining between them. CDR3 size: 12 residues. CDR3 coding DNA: TGTGCCAGCAGTTTACAAGGAAACACCATATATTTT. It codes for CASSLQGNTIYF.

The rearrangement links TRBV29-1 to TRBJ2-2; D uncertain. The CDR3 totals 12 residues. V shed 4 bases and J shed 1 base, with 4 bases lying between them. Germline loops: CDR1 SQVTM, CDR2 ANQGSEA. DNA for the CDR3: TGCAGCGTTGGACAGAACACCGGGGAGCTGTTTTTT. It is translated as CSVGQNTGELFF.

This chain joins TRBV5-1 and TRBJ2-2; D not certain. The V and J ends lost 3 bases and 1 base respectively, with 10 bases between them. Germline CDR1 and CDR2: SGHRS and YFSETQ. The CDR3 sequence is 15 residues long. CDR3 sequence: CASSSDDLNTGELFF. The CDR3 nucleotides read TGCGCCAGCAGCTCGGATGATCTGAACACCGGGGAGCTGTTTTTT.

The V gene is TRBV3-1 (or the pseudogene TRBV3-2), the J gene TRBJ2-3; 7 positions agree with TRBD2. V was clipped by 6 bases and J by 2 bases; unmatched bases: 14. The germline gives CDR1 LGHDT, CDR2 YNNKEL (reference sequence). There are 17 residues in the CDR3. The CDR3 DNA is TGTGCCAGCAGTCCTGACGGACTAGTGGGAGACACAGATACGCAGTATTTT. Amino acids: CASSPDGLVGDTDTQYF.

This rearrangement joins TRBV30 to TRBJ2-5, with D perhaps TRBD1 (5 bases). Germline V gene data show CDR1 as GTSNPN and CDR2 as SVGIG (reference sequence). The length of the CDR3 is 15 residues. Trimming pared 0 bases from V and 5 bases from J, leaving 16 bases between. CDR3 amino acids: CAWSVRDSLRETQYF. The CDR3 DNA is TGTGCCTGGAGTGTAAGAGACAGTCTACGGGAGACCCAGTACTTC.

CDR3 amino acids: CASSRGTTGVNTEAFF. The CDR3 DNA sequence: TGTGCCAGCAGTCGAGGGACCACAGGGGTGAACACTGAAGCTTTCTTT. The gene calls are TRBV6-6 and TRBJ1-1, with 7 positions matching TRBD1. The CDR3 totals 16 residues. The V and J ends lost 5 bases and 0 bases, in that order; junction bases with no gene match: 9. Germline CDR1 reads MNHNY; CDR2 reads SVGAGI (reference sequence).

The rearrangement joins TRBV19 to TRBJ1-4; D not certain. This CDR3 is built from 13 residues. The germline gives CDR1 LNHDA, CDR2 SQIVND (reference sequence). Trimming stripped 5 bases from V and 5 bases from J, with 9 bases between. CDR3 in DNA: TGTGCCAGTAGTCCCGCGCCGAATGAAAAACTGTTTTTT. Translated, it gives CASSPAPNEKLFF.

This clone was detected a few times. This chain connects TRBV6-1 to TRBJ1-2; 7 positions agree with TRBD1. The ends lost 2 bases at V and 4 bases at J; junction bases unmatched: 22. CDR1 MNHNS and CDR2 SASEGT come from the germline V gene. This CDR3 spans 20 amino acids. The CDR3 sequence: CASSERDRTHQTERLYGYTF. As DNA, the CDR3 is TGTGCCAGCAGTGAACGGGACAGAACACACCAGACCGAAAGACTCTATGGCTACACCTTC.

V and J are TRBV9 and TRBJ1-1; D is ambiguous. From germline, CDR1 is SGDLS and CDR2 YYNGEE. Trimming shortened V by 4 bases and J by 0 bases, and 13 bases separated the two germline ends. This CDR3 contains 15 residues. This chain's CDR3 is CASSLSGVMNTEAFF. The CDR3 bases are TGTGCCAGCAGCCTTTCCGGGGTCATGAACACTGAAGCTTTCTTT. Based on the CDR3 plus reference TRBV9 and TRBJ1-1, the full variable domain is DSGVTQTPKHLITATGQRVTLRCSPRSGDLSVYWYQQSLDQGLQFLIQYYNGEERAKGNILERFSAQQFPDLHSELNLSSLELGDSALYFCASSLSGVMNTEAFFGQGTRLTVV.

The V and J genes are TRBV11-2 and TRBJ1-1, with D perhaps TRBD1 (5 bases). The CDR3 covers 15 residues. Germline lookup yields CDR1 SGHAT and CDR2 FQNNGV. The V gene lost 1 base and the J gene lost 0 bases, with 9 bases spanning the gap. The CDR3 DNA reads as TGTGCCAGCAGCTTAGGGACAAATCTGAACACTGAAGCTTTCTTT. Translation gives CASSLGTNLNTEAFF.

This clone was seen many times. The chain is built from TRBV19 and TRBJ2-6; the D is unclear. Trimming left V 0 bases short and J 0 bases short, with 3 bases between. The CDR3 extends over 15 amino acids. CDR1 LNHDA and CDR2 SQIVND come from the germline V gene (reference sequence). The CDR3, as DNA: TGTGCCAGTAGTATAGAGCTCTCTGGGGCCAACGTCCTGACTTTC. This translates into CASSIELSGANVLTF.

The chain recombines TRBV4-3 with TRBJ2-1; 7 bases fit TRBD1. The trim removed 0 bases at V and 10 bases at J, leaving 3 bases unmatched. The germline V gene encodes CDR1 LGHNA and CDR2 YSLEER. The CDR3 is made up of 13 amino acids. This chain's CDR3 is CASSQDRGQEQFF. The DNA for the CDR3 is TGCGCCAGCAGCCAAGATAGGGGACAGGAGCAGTTCTTC.